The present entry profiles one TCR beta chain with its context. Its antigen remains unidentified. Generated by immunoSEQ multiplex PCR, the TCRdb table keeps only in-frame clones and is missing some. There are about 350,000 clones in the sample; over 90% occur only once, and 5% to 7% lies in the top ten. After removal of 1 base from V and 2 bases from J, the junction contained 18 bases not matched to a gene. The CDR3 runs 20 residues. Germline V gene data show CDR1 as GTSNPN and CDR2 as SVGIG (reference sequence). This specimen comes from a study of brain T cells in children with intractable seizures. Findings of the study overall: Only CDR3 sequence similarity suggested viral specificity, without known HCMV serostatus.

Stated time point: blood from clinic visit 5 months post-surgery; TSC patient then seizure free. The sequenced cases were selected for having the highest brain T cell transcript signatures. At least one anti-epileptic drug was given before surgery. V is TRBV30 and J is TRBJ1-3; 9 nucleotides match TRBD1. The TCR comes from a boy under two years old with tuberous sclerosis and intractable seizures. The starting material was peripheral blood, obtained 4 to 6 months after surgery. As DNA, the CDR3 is TGTGCCTGGAGTGAGACGTTTTATGGGACAGGGTCGTCCCCTGGAAACACCATATATTTT. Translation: CAWSETFYGTGSSPGNTIYF.